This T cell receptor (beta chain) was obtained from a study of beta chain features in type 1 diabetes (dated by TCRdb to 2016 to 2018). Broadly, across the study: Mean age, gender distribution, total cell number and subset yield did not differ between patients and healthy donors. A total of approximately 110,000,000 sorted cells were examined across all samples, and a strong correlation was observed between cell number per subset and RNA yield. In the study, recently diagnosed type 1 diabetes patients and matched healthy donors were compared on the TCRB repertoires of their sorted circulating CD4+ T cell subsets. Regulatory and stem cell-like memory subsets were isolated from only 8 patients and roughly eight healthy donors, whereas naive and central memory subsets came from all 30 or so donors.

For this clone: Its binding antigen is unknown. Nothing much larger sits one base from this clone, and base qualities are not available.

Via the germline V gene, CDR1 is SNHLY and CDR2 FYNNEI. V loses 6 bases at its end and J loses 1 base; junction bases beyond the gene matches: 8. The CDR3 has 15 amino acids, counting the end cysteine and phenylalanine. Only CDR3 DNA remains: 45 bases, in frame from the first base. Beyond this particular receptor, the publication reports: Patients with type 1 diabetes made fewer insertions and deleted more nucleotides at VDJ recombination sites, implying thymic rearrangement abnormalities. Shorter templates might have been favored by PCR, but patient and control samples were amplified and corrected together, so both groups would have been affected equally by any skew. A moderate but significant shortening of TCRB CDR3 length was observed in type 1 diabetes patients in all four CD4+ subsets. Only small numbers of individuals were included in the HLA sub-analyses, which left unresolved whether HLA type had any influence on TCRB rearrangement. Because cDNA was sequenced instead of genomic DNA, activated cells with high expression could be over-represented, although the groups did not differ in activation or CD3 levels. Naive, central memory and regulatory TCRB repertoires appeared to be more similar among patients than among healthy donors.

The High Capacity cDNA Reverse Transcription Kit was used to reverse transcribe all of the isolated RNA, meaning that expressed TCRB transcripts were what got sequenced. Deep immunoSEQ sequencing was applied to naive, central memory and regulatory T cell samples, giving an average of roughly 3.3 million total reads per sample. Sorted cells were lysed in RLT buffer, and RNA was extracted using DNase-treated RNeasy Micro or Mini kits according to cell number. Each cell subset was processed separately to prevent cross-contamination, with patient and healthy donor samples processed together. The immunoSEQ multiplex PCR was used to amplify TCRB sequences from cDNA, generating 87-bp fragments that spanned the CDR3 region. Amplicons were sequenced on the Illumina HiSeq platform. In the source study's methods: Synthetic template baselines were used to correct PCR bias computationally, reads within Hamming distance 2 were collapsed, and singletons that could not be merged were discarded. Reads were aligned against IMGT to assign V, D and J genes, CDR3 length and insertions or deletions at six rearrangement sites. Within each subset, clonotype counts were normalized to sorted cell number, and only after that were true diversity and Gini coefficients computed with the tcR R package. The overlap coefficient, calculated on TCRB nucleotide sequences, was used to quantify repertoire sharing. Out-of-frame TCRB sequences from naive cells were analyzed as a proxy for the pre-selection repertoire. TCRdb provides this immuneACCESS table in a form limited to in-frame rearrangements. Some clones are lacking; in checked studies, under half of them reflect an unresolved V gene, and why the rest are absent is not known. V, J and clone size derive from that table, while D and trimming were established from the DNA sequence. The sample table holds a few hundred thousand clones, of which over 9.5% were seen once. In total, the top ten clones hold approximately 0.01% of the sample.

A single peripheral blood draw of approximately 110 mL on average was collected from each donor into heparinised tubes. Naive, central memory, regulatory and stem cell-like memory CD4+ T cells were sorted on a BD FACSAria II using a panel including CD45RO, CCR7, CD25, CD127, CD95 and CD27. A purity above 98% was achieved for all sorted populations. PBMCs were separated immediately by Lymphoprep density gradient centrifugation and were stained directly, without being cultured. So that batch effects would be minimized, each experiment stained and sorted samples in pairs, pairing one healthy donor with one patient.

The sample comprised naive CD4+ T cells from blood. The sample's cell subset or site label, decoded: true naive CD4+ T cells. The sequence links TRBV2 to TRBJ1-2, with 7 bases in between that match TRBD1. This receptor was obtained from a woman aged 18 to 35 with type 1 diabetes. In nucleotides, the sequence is TGTGCCAGCAGGGACAGGACGTTCGGTAACTATGGCTACACCTTC. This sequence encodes CASRDRTFGNYGYTF.